These 4 T cell receptor beta chains share one sample of origin, sequenced in a study of cytomegalovirus exposure and HLA in healthy donors. The PCR made use of 60 Vbeta and 13 Jbeta primers. Here immunoSEQ multiplex PCR was the method, and the copy in TCRdb shows in-frame clones only, minus some. The sample consists of some 150,000 clones, roughly 83% of them appearing once. The sample consisted of PBMCs. Every receptor here comes from a man aged 30-40 years in good health and CMV-seropositive.

J is TRBJ2-7 and V is TRBV29-1, with 8 bases lining up with TRBD1. This CDR3 has 13 amino acids. From germline, CDR1 is SQVTM and CDR2 ANQGSEA. V was clipped by 7 bases and J by 0 bases; unmatched bases: 5. CDR3 protein: CSARQGISYEQYF. CDR3 nucleotide sequence: TGCAGCGCCAGACAGGGGATCTCCTACGAGCAGTACTTC.

The rearrangement joins TRBV19 to TRBJ1-2, with 7 bases aligning to TRBD1. With V trimmed by 3 bases and J by 7 bases, 5 bases remained unmatched. Per germline, CDR1 LNHDA and CDR2 SQIVND (reference sequence). This CDR3 spans 13 amino acids. CDR3 sequence reads: CASSMEGAGGYTF. CDR3 sequence (DNA): TGTGCCAGTAGTATGGAGGGGGCGGGTGGCTACACCTTC.

The V gene is TRBV28, the J gene TRBJ1-1, with 10 bases matching TRBD1. The V segment lost 5 bases and the J segment 10 bases; nucleotides outside the gene matches: 10. The CDR3 runs to 14 residues. CDR1 is MDHEN, CDR2 SYDVKM, per germline. CDR3 DNA sequence: TGTGCCAGCAGTCCCCCGGGACAGGGGTTCGGAGCTTTCTTT. It specifies CASSPPGQGFGAFF. Complete variable domain (other parts from reference TRBV28 and TRBJ1-1): DVKVTQSSRYLVKRTGEKVFLECVQDMDHENMFWYRQDPGLGLRLIYFSYDVKMKEKGDIPEGYSVSREKKERFSLILESASTNQTSMYLCASSPPGQGFGAFFGQGTRLTVV.

This rearrangement joins TRBV7-2 to TRBJ2-7, with D maybe TRBD2 (7 bases). V was pared by 1 base and J by 4 bases, with 14 bases between. Germline lookup yields CDR1 SGHTA and CDR2 FQGNSA. The CDR3 loop spans 15 amino acids. CDR3 in DNA: TGTGCCAGCAGCTTAGTAGGGGGGAGGGGATACGAGCAGTACTTC. Encoded protein: CASSLVGGRGYEQYF.